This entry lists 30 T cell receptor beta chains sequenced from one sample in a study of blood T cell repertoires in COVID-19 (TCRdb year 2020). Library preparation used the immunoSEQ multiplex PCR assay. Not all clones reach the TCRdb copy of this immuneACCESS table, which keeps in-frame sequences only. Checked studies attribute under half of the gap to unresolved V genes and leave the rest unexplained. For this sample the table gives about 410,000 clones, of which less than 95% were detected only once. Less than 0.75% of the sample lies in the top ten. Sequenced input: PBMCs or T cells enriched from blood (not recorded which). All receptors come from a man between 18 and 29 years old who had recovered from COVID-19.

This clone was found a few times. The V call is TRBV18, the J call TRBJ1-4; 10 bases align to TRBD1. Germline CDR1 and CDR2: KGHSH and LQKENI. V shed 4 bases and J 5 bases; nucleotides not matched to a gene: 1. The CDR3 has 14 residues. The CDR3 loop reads CASSRGQGNEKLFF. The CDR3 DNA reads TGTGCCAGCTCACGGGGACAGGGGAATGAAAAACTGTTTTTT.

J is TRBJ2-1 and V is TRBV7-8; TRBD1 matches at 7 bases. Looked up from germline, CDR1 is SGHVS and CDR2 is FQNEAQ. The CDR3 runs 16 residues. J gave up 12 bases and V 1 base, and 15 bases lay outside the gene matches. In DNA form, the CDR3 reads TGTGCCAGCAGCTTAGTCGTATGGGACAGCCGATTGGGGCAGTTCTTC. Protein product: CASSLVVWDSRLGQFF. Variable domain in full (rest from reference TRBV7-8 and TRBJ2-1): GAGVSQSPRYKVAKRGQDVALRCDPISGHVSLFWYQQALGQGPEFLTYFQNEAQLDKSGLPSDRFFAERPEGSVSTLKIQRTQQEDSAVYLCASSLVVWDSRLGQFFGPGTRLTVL.

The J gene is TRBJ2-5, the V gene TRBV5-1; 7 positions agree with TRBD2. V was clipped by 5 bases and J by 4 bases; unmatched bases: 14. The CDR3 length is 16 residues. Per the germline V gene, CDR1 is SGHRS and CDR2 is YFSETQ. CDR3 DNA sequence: TGCGCCAGCAGATTCACCGGGAGGAGACTCGCAGAGACCCAGTACTTC. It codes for CASRFTGRRLAETQYF.

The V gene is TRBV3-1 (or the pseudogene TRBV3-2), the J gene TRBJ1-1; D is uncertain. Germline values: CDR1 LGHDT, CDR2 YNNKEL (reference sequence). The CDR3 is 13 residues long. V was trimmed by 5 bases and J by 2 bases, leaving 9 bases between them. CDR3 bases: TGTGCCAGCAGCGCCAGGACTAACACTGAAGCTTTCTTT. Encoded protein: CASSARTNTEAFF.

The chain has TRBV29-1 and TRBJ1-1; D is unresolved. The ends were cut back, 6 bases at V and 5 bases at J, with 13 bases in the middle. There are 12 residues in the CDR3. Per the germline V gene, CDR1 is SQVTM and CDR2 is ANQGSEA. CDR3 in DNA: TGCAGCGTCGAGGGTAGAGGGACTGAAGCTTTCTTT. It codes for CSVEGRGTEAFF.

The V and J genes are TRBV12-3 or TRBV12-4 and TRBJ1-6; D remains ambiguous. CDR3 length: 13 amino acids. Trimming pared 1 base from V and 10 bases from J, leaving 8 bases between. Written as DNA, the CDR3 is TGTGCCAGCAGTTTAGGAGGCTTCTCACCCCTCCACTTT. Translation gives CASSLGGFSPLHF.

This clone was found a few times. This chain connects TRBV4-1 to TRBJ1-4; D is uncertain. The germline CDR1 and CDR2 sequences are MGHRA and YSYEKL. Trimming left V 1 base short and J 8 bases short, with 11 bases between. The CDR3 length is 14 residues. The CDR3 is CASSQGVGGEKLFF. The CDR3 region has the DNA TGCGCCAGCAGCCAAGGGGTCGGAGGGGAAAAACTGTTTTTT.

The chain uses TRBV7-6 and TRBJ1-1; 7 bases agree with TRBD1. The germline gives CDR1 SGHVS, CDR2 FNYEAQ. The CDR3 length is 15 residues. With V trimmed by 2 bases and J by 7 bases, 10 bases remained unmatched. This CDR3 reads CASSLTGQAGGEAFF. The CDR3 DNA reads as TGTGCCAGCAGCTTAACAGGACAGGCGGGGGGTGAAGCTTTCTTT.

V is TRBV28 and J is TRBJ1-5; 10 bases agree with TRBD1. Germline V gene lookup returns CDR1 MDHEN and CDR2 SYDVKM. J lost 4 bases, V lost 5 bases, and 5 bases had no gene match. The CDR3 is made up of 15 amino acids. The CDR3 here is CASSAGQGGNQPQHF. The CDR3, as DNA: TGTGCCAGCAGTGCCGGACAGGGGGGTAATCAGCCCCAGCATTTT.

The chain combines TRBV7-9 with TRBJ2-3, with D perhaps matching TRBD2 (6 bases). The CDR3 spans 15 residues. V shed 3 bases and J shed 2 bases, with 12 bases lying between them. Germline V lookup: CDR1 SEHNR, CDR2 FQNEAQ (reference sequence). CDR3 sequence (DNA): TGTGCCAGCAGCTTTTCTAGCGAGATCACAGATACGCAGTATTTT. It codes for CASSFSSEITDTQYF.

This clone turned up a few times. CDR3 in amino acids: CASRWEGIGNTEAFF. In DNA form, the CDR3 reads TGTGCCAGTCGTTGGGAGGGGATAGGGAACACTGAAGCTTTCTTT. The chain joins TRBV19 to TRBJ1-1; possible D gene TRBD1, 5 bases. This CDR3 region has 15 residues. Germline assignment: CDR1 LNHDA and CDR2 SQIVND (reference sequence). Trimming took off 8 bases at V and 1 base at J, with 17 bases between the two ends.

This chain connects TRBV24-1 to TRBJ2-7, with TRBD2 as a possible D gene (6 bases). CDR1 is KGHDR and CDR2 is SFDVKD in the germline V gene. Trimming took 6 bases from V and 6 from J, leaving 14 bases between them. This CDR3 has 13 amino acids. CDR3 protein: CATSFPGASEQYF. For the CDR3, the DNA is TGTGCCACCAGTTTCCCGGGAGCTTCCGAGCAGTACTTC.

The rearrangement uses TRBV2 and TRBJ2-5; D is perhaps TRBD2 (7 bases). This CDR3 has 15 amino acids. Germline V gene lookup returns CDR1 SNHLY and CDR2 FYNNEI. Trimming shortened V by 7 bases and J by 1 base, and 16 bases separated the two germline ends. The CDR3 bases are TGTGCCAGCAAAGAGGGAGGGGGACTCCAAGAGACCCAGTACTTC. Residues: CASKEGGGLQETQYF.

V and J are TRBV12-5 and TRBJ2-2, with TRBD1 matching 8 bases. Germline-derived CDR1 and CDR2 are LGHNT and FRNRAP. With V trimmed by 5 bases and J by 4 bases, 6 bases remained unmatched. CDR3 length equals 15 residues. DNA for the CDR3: TGTGCTAGTGGTCCTGGGACAGGTGGCACCGGGGAGCTGTTTTTT. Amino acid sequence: CASGPGTGGTGELFF.

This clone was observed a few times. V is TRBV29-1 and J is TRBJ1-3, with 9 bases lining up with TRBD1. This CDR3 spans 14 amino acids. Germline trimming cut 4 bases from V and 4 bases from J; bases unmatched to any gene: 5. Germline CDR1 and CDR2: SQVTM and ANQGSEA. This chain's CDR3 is CSVVIGTGGNTIYF. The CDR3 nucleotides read TGCAGCGTTGTTATAGGGACAGGGGGAAACACCATATATTTT.

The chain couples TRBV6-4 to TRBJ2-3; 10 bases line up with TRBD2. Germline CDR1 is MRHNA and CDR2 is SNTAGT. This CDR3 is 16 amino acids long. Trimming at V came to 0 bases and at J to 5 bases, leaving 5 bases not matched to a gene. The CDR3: CASSDSLAGEIDTQYF. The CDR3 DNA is TGTGCCAGCAGTGACTCCCTAGCGGGAGAGATAGATACGCAGTATTTT.

The CDR3 nucleotides read TGTGCCAGCAGCCGTTCGGGAACCACGAACACCGGGGAGCTGTTTTTT. It translates to CASSRSGTTNTGELFF. This chain joins TRBV9 and TRBJ2-2; possible D gene TRBD2, 5 bases. V lost 4 bases, J lost 0 bases, and 13 bases lay in between. CDR3 length: 16 amino acids. Germline CDR1 is SGDLS and CDR2 is YYNGEE.

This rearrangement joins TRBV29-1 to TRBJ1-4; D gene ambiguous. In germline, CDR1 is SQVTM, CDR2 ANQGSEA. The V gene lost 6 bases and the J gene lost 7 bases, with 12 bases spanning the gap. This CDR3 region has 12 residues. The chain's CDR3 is CSVRQPGEKLFF. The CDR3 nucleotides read TGCAGCGTCAGACAACCTGGTGAAAAACTGTTTTTT.

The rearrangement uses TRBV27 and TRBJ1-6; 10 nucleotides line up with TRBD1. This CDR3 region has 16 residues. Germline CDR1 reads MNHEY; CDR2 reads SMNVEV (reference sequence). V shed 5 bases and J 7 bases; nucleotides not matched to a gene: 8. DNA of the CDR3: TGTGCCAGCAGTGGGCGACAGGGGGCGAAGAATTCACCCCTCCACTTT. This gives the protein CASSGRQGAKNSPLHF.

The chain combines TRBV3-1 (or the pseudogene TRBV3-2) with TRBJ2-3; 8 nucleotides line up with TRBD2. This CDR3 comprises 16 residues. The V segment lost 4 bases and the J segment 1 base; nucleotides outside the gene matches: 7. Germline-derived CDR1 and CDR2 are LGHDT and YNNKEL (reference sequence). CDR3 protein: CASSPRLAIRTDTQYF. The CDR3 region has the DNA TGTGCCAGCAGCCCTAGACTAGCGATTCGCACAGATACGCAGTATTTT.

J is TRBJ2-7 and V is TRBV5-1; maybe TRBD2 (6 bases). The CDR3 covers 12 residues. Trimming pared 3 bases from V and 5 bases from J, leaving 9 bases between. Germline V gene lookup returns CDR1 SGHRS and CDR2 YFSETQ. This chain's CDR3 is CASSSPGDEQYF. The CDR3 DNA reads TGCGCCAGCAGCTCCCCGGGGGACGAGCAGTACTTC.

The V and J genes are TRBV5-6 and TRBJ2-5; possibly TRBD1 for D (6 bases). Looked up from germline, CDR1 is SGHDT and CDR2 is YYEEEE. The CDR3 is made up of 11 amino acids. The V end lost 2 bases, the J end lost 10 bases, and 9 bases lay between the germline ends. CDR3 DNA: TGTGCCAGCAGCTTTGGGGGCCTCCAGTACTTC. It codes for CASSFGGLQYF.

The CDR3 loop reads CASSSLATGAEQYF. The CDR3 DNA sequence: TGTGCCAGCAGCTCCCTGGCGACGGGTGCCGAGCAGTACTTC. The chain is built from TRBV7-6 and TRBJ2-7; unclear D gene. The CDR3 sequence is 14 residues long. The germline CDR1 and CDR2 sequences are SGHVS and FNYEAQ. The V end lost 4 bases, the J end lost 6 bases, and 16 bases lay between the germline ends.

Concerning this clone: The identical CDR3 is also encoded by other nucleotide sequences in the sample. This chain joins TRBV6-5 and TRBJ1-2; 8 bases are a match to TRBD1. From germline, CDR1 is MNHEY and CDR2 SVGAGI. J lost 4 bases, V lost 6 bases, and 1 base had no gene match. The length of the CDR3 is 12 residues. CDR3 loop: CASSGQGYGYTF. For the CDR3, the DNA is TGTGCCAGCAGCGGACAGGGCTATGGCTACACCTTC.

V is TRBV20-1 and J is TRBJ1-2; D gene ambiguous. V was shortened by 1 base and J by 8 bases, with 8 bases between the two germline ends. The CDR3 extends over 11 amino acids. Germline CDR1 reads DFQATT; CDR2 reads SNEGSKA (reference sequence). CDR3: CSARGGNGYTF. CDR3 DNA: TGCAGTGCTAGAGGAGGGAACGGCTACACCTTC.

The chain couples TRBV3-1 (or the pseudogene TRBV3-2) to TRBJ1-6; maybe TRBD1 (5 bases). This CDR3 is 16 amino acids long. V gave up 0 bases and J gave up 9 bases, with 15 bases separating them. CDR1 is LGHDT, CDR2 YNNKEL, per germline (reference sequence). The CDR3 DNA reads TGTGCCAGCAGCCAAGATCTGGACACAAACCTTTCACCCCTCCACTTT. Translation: CASSQDLDTNLSPLHF.

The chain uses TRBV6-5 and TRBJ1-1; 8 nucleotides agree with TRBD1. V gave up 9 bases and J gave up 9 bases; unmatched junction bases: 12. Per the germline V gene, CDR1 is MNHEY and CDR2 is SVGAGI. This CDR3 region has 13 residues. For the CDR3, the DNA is TGTGCCAGTCTCCCGCCTAACAGGGGGAAAGCTTTCTTT. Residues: CASLPPNRGKAFF.

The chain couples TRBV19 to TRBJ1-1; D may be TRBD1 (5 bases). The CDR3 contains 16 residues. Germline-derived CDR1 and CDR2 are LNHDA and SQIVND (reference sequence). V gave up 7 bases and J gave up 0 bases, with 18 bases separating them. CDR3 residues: CASKRQDTVMNTEAFF. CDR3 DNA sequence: TGTGCCAGTAAGAGGCAGGACACCGTAATGAACACTGAAGCTTTCTTT.

CDR3 DNA sequence: TGTGCCAGCAGCCAAGGGGTACCCCTCAGGGATATGAACACTGAAGCTTTCTTT. Protein sequence: CASSQGVPLRDMNTEAFF. The rearrangement links TRBV3-1 (or the pseudogene TRBV3-2) to TRBJ1-1; D possibly corresponds to TRBD1 (5 bases). Per the germline V gene, CDR1 is LGHDT and CDR2 is YNNKEL (reference sequence). Between the trimmed V and J ends, which lost 1 base and 0 bases, there was a span of 18 bases. This CDR3 comprises 18 residues.

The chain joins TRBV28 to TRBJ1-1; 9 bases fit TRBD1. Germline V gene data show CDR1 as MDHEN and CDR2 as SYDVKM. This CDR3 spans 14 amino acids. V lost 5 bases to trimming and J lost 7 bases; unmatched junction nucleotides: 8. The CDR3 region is CASSLEQGAGEAFF. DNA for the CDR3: TGTGCCAGCAGTCTAGAACAGGGGGCGGGTGAAGCTTTCTTT.